The sequence of this TCR beta chain was determined in a study of blood T cell repertoires in COVID-19. Study-level background: PBMCs, B-cell-depleted T cells, or T cells provided the cDNA or gDNA that made up the material.

This clone is a singleton in its sample. The assay was immunoSEQ multiplex PCR, and TCRdb's table has in-frame clones only and misses some. The table lists about 130,000 clones, roughly 92% of them singletons, with around 2.1% in the top ten. In germline, CDR1 is GTSNPN, CDR2 SVGIG (reference sequence). Trimming left V 4 bases short and J 2 bases short, with 12 bases between. The length of the CDR3 is 13 residues. The origin of this receptor is a man between 45 and 60 years old with COVID-19, enrolled during active disease. The rearrangement links TRBV30 to TRBJ2-7; tentatively, D is TRBD2 (6 bases). The sequencing input was peripheral blood. DNA of the CDR3: TGTGCCTGGAACGTCGGCGGGGCCTACGAGCAGTACTTC. This sequence encodes CAWNVGGAYEQYF.